This T cell receptor beta chain was sequenced during a study of cytomegalovirus exposure and HLA in healthy donors. Across the study: Earlier work reported 100 million or so unique TCR beta sequences from 180 million or so T cells. Counted in an early data release were roughly 81 million unique TCRs from HLA-typed donors.

General study findings and limits: The classifier, whose performance was assessed in both the original and validation cohorts, reportedly diagnosed cytomegalovirus status with high specificity and sensitivity. Association of about 17,000 TCR beta sequences with HLA alleles was found at 0.05 false discovery rate in a later analysis.

With 1 base clipped from V and 3 bases from J, the junction kept 6 bases outside the gene matches. The CDR3 loop spans 18 amino acids. CDR1 LNHDA and CDR2 SQIVND come from the germline V gene (reference sequence). 13 Jbeta primers and 60 Vbeta primers were used for the PCR. Clones were sequenced by immunoSEQ multiplex PCR, and TCRdb holds only the in-frame ones, with some missing. Seen here are about 130,000 clones, roughly 70% observed once, and the top ten hold 6.6%. Comments on this clone: What it binds is unknown.

The TCR sequence derives from a man aged 40-49 years in good health and CMV-seropositive. V and J are TRBV19 and TRBJ2-6, with 10 positions matching TRBD1. The sample taken for sequencing was PBMCs. DNA for the CDR3: TGTGCCAGTAGTATAGTGAGGACAGGGGGATATGGGGCCAACGTCCTGACTTTC. Translating gives CASSIVRTGGYGANVLTF.